A single sample gave rise to the 7 T cell receptor beta chains below, sequenced in a study of blood T cell repertoires in COVID-19. Using immunoSEQ multiplex PCR, the repertoire was profiled, and TCRdb retains in-frame clones only, with some absent. The sample has roughly 150,000 clones; roughly four fifths are singletons. What was sequenced was peripheral blood. Receptor source: a human donor in a cohort sampled during active COVID-19.

This clone was recorded once. The V and J genes are TRBV19 and TRBJ2-7; 9 bases fit TRBD2. The CDR3 length is 16 residues. The V segment lost 5 bases and the J segment 4 bases; nucleotides outside the gene matches: 12. Per germline, CDR1 LNHDA and CDR2 SQIVND (reference sequence). The CDR3 reads CASSPRGSGGIYEQYF. In nucleotides, the CDR3 is TGTGCCAGTAGTCCCCGGGGTAGCGGGGGCATATACGAGCAGTACTTC.

This chain joins TRBV7-2 and TRBJ1-1; TRBD1 matches 7 bases. V trimming: 0 bases; J trimming: 4 bases; junction bases outside the gene matches: 5. CDR1 and CDR2 (germline): SGHTA, FQGNSA. The length of the CDR3 is 15 residues. The CDR3 loop reads CASSLATGEFTEAFF. The CDR3, as DNA: TGTGCCAGCAGCTTAGCCACAGGGGAGTTCACTGAAGCTTTCTTT. The variable domain in full, completed from reference TRBV7-2 and TRBJ1-1, reads GAGVSQSPSNKVTEKGKDVELRCDPISGHTALYWYRQSLGQGLEFLIYFQGNSAPDKSGLPSDRFSAERTGGSVSTLTIQRTQQEDSAVYLCASSLATGEFTEAFFGQGTRLTVV.

This clone was detected once. The CDR3, as DNA: TGTGCCAGCAGGGAACTTTCGACAGGCGATAACTATGGCTACACCTTC. Translation: CASRELSTGDNYGYTF. The rearrangement links TRBV2 to TRBJ1-2, with a possible D match to TRBD1 (6 bases). The germline V and J ends were trimmed by 6 bases and 1 base, with 18 bases remaining between them. CDR1 and CDR2 from the germline V gene are SNHLY and FYNNEI. The CDR3 covers 16 residues.

This chain uses TRBV7-2 with TRBJ1-4; no definite D call. Germline CDR1 and CDR2: SGHTA and FQGNSA. This CDR3 is 15 amino acids long. V lost 4 bases to trimming and J lost 7 bases, with 16 bases between them. The DNA for the CDR3 is TGTGCCAGCAGCTCCCGGGTCTCCGTCGGTGAAAAACTGTTTTTT. The encoded protein is CASSSRVSVGEKLFF.

This clone was detected only a few times. This chain links TRBV27 with TRBJ1-3, with D unclear. CDR3 length: 14 amino acids. Germline CDR1 is MNHEY and CDR2 is SMNVEV (reference sequence). Deletions cut 7 bases from V and 1 base from J, with 11 bases between. The CDR3 sequence is CASISTGSGNTIYF. The CDR3 bases are TGTGCCAGCATCTCTACCGGGTCTGGAAACACCATATATTTT.

The rearrangement joins TRBV5-4 to TRBJ1-1; 7 bases map to TRBD1. CDR3 size: 14 residues. With V trimmed by 5 bases and J by 1 base, 5 bases remained unmatched. In germline, CDR1 is SGHNT, CDR2 YYREEE (reference sequence). The CDR3 DNA reads TGTGCCAGCAGACCCGGGACAGAGAACACTGAAGCTTTCTTT. Amino acid sequence: CASRPGTENTEAFF.

As for this clone: One end of the junction is discordant with germline, which a read error may explain. The chain employs TRBV10-3 and TRBJ1-5; no definite D call. This CDR3 contains 14 residues. Germline V gene data show CDR1 as ENHRY and CDR2 as SYGVKD. The CDR3 nucleotides read TGTGCCACCAGTCCGGGAAAAATAACCCAGCCCCAGCATTTT. Translation: CATSPGKITQPQHF.